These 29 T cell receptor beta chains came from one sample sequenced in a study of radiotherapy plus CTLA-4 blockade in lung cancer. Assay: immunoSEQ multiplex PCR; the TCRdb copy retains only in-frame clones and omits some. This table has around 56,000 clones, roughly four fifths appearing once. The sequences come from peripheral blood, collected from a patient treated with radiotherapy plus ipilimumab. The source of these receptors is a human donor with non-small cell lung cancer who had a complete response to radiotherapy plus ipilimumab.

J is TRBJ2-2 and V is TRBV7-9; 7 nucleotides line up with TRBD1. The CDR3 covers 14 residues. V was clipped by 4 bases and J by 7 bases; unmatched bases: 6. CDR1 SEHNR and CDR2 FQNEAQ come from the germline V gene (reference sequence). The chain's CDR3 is CASSYDRVVGELFF. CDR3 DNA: TGTGCCAGCAGCTATGACAGGGTGGTCGGGGAGCTGTTTTTT.

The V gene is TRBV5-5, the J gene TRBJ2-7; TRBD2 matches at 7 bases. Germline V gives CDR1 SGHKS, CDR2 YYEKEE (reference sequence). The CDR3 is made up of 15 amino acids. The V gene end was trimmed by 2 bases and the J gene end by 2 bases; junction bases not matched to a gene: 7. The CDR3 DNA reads TGTGCCAGCAGCTTCTTTGGGGGGGGGACCTACGAGCAGTACGTC. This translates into CASSFFGGGTYEQYV.

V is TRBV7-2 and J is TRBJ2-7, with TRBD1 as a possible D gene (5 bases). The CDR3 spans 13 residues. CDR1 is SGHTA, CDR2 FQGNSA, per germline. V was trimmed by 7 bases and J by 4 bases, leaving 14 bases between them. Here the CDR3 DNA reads TGTGCCAGCAAATCTCCTGGGGCATACGAGCAGTACTTC. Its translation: CASKSPGAYEQYF.

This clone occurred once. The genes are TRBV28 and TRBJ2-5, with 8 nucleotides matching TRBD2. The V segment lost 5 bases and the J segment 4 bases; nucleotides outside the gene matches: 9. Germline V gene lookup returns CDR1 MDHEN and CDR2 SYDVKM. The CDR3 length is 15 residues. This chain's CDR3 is CASSLPRLARETQYF. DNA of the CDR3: TGTGCCAGCAGTCTCCCTCGACTAGCGAGAGAGACCCAGTACTTC.

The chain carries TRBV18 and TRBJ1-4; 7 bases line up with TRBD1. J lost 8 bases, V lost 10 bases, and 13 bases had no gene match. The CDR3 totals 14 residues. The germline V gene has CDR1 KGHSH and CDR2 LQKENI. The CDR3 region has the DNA TGTGCCACCACAGGAAGGGGGCCGAAGGAAAAACTGTTTTTT. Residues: CATTGRGPKEKLFF.

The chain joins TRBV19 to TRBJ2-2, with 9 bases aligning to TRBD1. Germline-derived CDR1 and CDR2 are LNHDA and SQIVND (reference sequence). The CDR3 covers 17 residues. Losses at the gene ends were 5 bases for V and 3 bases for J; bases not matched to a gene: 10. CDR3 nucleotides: TGTGCCAGTAGTCCCCACCCCGGGACAGGGTACACCGGGGAGCTGTTTTTT. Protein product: CASSPHPGTGYTGELFF.

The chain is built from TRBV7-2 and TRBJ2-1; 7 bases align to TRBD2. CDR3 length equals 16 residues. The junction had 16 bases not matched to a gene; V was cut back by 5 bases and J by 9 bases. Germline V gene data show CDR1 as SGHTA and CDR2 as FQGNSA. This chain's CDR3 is CASSASGLRFHSEQFF. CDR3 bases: TGTGCCAGCAGCGCTTCGGGACTACGGTTCCACAGTGAGCAGTTCTTC.

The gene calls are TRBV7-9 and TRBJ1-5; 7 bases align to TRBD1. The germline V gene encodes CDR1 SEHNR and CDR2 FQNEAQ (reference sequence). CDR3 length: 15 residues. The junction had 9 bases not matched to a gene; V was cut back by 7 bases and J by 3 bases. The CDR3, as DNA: TGTGCCAGCACCGCAGGGGGGACAGACAATCAGCCCCAGCATTTT. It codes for CASTAGGTDNQPQHF.

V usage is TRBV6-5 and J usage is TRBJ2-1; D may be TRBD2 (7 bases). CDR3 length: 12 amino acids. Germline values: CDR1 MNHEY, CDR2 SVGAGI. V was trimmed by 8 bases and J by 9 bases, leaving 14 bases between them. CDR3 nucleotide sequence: TGTGCCAGCGGGGGGGCCTATCCTGAGCAGTTCTTC. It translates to CASGGAYPEQFF.

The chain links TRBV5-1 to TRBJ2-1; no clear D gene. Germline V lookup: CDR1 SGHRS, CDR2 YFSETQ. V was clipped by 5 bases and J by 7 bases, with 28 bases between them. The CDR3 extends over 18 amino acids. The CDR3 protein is CASSHDAGSPATLNEQFF. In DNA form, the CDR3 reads TGCGCCAGCAGTCACGACGCCGGGTCCCCGGCCACCCTAAATGAGCAGTTCTTC.

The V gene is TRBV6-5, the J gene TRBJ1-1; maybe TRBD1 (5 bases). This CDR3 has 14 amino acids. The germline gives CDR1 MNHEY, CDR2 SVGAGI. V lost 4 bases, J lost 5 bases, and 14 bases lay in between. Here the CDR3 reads CASSSTGLRTEAFF. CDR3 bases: TGTGCCAGCAGTTCGACGGGACTTCGGACTGAAGCTTTCTTT.

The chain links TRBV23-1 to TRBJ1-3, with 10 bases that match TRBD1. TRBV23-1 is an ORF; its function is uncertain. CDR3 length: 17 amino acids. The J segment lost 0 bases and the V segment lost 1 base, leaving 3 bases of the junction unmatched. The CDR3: CASSQWTGGPSGNTIYF. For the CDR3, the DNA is TGCGCCAGCAGTCAATGGACAGGGGGACCCTCTGGAAACACCATATATTTT.

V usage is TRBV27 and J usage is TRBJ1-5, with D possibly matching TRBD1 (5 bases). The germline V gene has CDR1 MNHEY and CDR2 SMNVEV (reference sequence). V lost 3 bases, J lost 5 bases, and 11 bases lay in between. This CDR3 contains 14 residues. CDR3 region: CASSFRGSHQPQHF. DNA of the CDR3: TGTGCCAGCAGTTTTAGGGGCAGTCATCAGCCCCAGCATTTT.

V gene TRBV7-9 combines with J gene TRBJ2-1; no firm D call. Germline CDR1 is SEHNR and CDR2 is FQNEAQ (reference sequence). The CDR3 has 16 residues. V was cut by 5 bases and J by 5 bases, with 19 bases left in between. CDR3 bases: TGTGCCAGCAGCCCATCTCAGAGGAGCGATCACAATGAGCAGTTCTTC. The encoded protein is CASSPSQRSDHNEQFF.

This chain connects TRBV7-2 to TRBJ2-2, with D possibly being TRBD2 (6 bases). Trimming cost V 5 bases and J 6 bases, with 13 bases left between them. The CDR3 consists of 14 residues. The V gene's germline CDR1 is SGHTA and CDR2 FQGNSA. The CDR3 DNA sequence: TGTGCCAGCAGCCAGTTCAGGGAGGCCGGGGAGCTGTTTTTT. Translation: CASSQFREAGELFF.

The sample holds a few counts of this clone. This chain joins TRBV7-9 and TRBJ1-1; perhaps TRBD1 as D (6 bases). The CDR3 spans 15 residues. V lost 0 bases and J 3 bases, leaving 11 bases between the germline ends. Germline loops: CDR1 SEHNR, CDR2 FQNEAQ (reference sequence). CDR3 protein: CASSLASGGHTEAFF. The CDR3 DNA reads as TGTGCCAGCAGCTTAGCGAGCGGGGGGCACACTGAAGCTTTCTTT.

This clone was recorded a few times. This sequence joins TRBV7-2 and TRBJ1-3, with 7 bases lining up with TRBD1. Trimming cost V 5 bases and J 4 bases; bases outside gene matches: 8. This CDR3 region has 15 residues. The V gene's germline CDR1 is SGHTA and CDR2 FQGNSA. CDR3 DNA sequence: TGTGCCAGCAGCACTACAGGGGACTCAGGAAACACCATATATTTT. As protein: CASSTTGDSGNTIYF.

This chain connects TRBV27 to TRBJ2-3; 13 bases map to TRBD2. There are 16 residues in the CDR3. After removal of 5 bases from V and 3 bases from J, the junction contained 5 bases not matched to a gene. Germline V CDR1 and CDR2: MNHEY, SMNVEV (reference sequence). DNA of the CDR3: TGTGCCAGCAGTACCCGGACTAGCGGGAGAACAGATACGCAGTATTTT. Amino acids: CASSTRTSGRTDTQYF.

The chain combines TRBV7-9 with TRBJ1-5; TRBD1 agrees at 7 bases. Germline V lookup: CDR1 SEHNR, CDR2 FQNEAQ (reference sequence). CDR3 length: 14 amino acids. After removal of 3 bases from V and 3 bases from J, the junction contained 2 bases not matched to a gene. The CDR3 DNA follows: TGTGCCAGCAGCTTTGACAGGGACAATCAGCCCCAGCATTTT. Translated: CASSFDRDNQPQHF.

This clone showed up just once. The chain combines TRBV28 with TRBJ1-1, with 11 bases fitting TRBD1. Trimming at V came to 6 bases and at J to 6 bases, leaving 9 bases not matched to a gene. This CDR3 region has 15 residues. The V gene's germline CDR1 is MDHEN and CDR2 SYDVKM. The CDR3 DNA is TGTGCCAGCAGACCCGGGACAGGGGGGAAGGCTGAAGCTTTCTTT. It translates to CASRPGTGGKAEAFF.

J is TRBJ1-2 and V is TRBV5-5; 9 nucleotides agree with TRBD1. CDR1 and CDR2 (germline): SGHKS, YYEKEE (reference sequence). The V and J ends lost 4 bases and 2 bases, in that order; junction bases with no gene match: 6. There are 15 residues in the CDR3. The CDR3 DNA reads TGTGCCAGCAGCCTCCTACAGGGGGCAAACTATGGCTACACCTTC. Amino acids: CASSLLQGANYGYTF.

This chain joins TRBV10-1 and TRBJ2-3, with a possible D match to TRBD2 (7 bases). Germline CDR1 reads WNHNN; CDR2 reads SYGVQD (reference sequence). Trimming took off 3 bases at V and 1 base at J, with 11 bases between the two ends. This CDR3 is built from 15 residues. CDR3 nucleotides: TGCGCCAGCAGTGAAGGGGGGGCGGGCACAGATACGCAGTATTTT. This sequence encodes CASSEGGAGTDTQYF.

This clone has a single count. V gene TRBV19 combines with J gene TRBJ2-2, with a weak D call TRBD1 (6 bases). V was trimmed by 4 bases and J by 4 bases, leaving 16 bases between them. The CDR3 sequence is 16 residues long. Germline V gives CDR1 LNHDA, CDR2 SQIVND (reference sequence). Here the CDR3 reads CASSSPQGRSTGELFF. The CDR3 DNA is TGTGCCAGTAGTAGTCCTCAGGGGAGATCCACCGGGGAGCTGTTTTTT.

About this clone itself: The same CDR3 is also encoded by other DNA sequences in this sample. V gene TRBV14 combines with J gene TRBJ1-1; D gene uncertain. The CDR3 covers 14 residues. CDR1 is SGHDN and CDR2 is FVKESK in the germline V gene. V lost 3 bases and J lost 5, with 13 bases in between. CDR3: CASSHEAKGTEAFF. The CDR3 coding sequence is TGTGCCAGCAGCCACGAGGCAAAAGGAACTGAAGCTTTCTTT.

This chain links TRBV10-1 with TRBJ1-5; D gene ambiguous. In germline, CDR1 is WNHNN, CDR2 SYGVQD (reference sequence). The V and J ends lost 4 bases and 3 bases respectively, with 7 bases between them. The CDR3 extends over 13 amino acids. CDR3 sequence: CASSASINQPQHF. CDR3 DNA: TGCGCCAGCAGTGCCAGTATCAATCAGCCCCAGCATTTT.

The CDR3: CASSPFRGKLKDNEQFF. The CDR3 nucleotides are TGTGCCAGCTCACCCTTTAGGGGGAAGCTCAAGGACAATGAGCAGTTCTTC. The V and J genes are TRBV18 and TRBJ2-1, with D perhaps matching TRBD1 (6 bases). The CDR3 runs to 17 residues. Germline CDR1 and CDR2: KGHSH and LQKENI. With 3 bases removed from V and 5 bases from J, the gap between germline ends came to 20 bases. Combining the CDR3 with reference TRBV18 and TRBJ2-1 gives the whole variable domain NAGVMQNPRHLVRRRGQEARLRCSPMKGHSHVYWYRQLPEEGLKFMVYLQKENIIDESGMPKERFSAEFPKEGPSILRIQQVVRGDSAAYFCASSPFRGKLKDNEQFFGPGTRLTVL.

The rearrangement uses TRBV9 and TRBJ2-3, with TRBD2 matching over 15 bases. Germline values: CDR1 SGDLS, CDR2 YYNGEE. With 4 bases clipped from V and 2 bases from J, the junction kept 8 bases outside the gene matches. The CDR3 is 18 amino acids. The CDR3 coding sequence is TGTGCCAGCAGCCCGGGACTAGCGGGGGGTGGGGCCACAGATACGCAGTATTTT. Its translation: CASSPGLAGGGATDTQYF.

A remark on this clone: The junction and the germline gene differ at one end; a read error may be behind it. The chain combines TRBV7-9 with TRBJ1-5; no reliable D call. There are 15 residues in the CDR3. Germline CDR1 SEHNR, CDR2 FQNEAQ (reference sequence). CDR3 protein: CASSLALSGNQPRHF. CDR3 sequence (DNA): TGTGCCAGCAGCTTAGCGTTGTCGGGGAATCAGCCCCGGCATTTT.

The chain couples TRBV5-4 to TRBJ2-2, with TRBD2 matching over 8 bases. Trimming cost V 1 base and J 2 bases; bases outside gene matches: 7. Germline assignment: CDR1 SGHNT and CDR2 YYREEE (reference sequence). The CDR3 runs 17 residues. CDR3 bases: TGTGCCAGCAGCTTGCATGGCGGGGGGCCAAACACCGGGGAGCTGTTTTTT. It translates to CASSLHGGGPNTGELFF.